This T cell receptor beta chain was sequenced for a study of OX40 agonist ivuxolimab in advanced cancers. This CDR3 is 15 amino acids long. V trimming: 6 bases; J trimming: 2 bases; junction bases outside the gene matches: 6. Looked up from germline, CDR1 is MNHNS and CDR2 is SASEGT. Profiling relied on immunoSEQ multiplex PCR, and the TCRdb table lists in-frame clones only, not all of them. The sample consists of 61,000 or so clones, 85% to 90% of them appearing once. This chain connects TRBV6-1 to TRBJ1-5, with TRBD1 matching over 8 bases. This sample comprised CD4+ or CD8+ T cells sorted from blood, obtained in a trial of the OX40 agonist ivuxolimab. The receptor was isolated from an adult with an advanced solid tumor such as melanoma, head and neck, liver or kidney cancer. The CDR3 sequence: CASRADRAGNQPQHF. For the CDR3, the DNA is TGTGCCAGCAGGGCGGACAGGGCGGGCAATCAGCCCCAGCATTTT.